This T cell receptor beta chain derives from a study of Graves' ophthalmopathy and Graves' hyperthyroidism. Study overall: Peripheral blood collection took place at initial diagnosis, before any treatment.

Germline V gene data show CDR1 as MNHNS and CDR2 as SASEGT. Trimming at V came to 5 bases and at J to 4 bases, leaving 7 bases not matched to a gene. The CDR3 has 14 amino acids. Details on this clonotype: Its antigen is undetermined.

Patients in the hyperthyroidism group, adults aged 18 to 65, were newly diagnosed, under 2 months' duration. The authors used Ficoll-Paque density gradient centrifugation to separate PBMCs. The input was about 10 ml of fresh peripheral blood. Overall study findings and caveats: Forecasting of ophthalmopathy progression by the model achieved almost 71% sensitivity and approximately 72% specificity.

For repertoire sequencing, the TCR beta CDR3 regions were amplified from RNA transcripts. Second-round multiplex PCR came after first-round RT-PCR with HTBI primers. TCRdb itself ran the multiplex PCR reads through MiXCR, one entry per CDR3 protein. The profile shows hundreds of thousands of distinct CDR3 sequences, about a fifth of them singletons. The material sequenced was peripheral blood. The receptor was derived from a young woman with stable Graves' hyperthyroidism. Some clones in this sample may be carry-over from other donors' samples. The V and J genes are TRBV6-1 and TRBJ2-5, with 7 bases matching TRBD2. CDR3 bases: TGTGCCAGCAGTCTAGCGGCACCTCTAGAGACCCAGTACTTC. Translated, it gives CASSLAAPLETQYF.